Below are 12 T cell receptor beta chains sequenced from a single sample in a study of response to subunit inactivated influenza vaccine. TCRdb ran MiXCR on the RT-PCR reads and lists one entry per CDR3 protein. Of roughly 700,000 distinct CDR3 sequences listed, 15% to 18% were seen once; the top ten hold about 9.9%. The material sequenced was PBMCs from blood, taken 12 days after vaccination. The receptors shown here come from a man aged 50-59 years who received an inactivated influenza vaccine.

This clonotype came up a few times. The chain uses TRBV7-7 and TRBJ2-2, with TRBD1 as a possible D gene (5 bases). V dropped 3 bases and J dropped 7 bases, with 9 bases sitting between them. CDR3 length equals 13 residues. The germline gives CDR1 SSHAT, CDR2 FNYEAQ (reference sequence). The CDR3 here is CASSFTQGGELFF. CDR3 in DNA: TGTGCCAGCAGCTTTACCCAGGGCGGGGAGCTGTTTTTT.

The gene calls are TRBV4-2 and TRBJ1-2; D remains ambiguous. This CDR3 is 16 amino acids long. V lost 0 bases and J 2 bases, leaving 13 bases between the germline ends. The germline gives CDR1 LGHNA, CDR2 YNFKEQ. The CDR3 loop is CASSQDSPGENYGYTF. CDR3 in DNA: TGTGCCAGCAGCCAAGATTCCCCAGGAGAGAACTATGGCTACACCTTC.

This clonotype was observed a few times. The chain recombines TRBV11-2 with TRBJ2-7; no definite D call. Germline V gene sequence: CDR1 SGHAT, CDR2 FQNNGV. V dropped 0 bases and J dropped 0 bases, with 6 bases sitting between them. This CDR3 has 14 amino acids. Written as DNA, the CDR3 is TGTGCCAGCAGCTTAGAGGCACTCTCCTACGAGCAGTACTTC. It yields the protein CASSLEALSYEQYF.

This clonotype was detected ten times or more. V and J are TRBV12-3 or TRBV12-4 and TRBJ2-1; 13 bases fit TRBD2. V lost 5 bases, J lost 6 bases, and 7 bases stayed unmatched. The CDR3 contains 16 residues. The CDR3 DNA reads TGTGCCAGCAGTCCTACCCGACTAGCGGGGGGCAATGAGCAGTTCTTC. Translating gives CASSPTRLAGGNEQFF.

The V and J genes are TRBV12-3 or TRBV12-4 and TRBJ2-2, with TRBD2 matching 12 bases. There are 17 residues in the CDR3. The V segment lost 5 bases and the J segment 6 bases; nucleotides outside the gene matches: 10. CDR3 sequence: CASSPRTSGIVAGELFF. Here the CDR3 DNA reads TGTGCCAGCAGTCCACGGACTAGCGGGATAGTCGCCGGGGAGCTGTTTTTT.

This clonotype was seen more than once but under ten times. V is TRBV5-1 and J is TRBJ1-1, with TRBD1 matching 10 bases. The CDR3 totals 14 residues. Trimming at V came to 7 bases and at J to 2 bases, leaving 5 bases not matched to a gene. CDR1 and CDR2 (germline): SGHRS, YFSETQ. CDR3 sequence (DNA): TGCGCCAGCGGCCAGACAGGGGGCAACACTGAAGCTTTCTTT. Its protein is CASGQTGGNTEAFF.

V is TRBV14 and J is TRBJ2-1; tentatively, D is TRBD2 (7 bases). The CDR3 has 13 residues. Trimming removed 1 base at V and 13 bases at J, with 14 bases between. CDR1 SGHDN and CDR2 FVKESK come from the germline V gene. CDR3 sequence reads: CASSQVKGGGQFF. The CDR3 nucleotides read TGTGCCAGCAGCCAAGTGAAGGGGGGGGGCCAGTTCTTC.

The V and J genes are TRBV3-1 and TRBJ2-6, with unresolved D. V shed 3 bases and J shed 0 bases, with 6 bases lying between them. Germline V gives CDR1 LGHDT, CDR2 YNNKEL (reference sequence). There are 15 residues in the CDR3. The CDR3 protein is CASSHRDSGANVLTF. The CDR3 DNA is TGTGCCAGCAGCCATAGGGACTCTGGGGCCAACGTCCTGACTTTC. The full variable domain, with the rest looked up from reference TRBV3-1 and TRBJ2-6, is DTAVSQTPKYLVTQMGNDKSIKCEQNLGHDTMYWYKQDSKKFLKIMFSYNNKELIINETVPNRFSPKSPDKAHLNLHINSLELGDSAVYFCASSHRDSGANVLTFGAGSRLTVL.

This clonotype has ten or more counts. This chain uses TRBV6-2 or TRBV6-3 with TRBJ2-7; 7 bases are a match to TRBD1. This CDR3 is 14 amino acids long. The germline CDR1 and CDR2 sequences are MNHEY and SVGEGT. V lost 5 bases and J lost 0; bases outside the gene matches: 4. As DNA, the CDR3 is TGTGCCAGCAGTGGGACAGCGACCTCCTACGAGCAGTACTTC. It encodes CASSGTATSYEQYF.

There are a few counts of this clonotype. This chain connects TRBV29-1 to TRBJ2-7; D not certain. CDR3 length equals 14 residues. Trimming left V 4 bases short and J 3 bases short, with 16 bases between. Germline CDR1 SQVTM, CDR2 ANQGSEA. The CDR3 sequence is CSVGVGLSSYEQYF. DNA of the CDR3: TGCAGCGTTGGGGTAGGCCTATCCAGCTACGAGCAGTACTTC.

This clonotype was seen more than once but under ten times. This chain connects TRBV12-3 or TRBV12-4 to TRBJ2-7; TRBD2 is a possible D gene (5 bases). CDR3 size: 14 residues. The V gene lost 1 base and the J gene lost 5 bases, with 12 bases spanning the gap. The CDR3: CASSLVGVRHEQYF. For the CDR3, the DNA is TGTGCCAGCAGTTTAGTCGGGGTGAGGCACGAGCAGTACTTC.

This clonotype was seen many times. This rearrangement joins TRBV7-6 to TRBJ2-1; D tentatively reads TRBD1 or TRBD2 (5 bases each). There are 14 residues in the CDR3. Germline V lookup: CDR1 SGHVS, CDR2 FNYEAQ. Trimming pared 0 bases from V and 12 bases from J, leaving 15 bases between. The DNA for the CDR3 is TGTGCCAGCAGCTTAGCGTCTGAGGGGCATTGGCAGTTCTTC. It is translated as CASSLASEGHWQFF.